This T cell receptor beta chain appears in the sequencing data of a study of blood T cell repertoires in COVID-19. This clone was seen just once. This CDR3 spans 14 amino acids. V was clipped by 10 bases and J by 6 bases; unmatched bases: 11. CDR1 and CDR2 (germline): ENHRY, SYGVKD. Sequenced by immunoSEQ multiplex PCR; TCRdb stores in-frame clones only, minus some. Here the sample spans approximately 390,000 clones, around 87% being singletons. Source material: peripheral blood. This chain joins TRBV10-3 and TRBJ1-4; TRBD1 matches at 7 bases. The clonotype was recovered from a woman aged 60 to 75 with COVID-19, enrolled during active disease. CDR3 nucleotide sequence: TGTGCCACCACAGGGGAACGGGAGCATGAAAAACTGTTTTTT. It yields the protein CATTGEREHEKLFF.